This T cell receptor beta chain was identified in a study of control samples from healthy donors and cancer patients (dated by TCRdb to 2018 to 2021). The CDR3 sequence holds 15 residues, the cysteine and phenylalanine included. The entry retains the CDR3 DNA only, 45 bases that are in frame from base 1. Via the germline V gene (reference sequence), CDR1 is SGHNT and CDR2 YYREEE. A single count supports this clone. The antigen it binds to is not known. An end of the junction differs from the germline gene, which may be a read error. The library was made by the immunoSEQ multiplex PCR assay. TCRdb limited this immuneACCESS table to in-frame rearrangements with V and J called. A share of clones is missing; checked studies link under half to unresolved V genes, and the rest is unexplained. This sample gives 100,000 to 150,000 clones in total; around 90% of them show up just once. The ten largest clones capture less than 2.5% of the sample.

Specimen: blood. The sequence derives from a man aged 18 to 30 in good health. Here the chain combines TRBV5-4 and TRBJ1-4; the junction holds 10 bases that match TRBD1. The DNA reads TGTGCCAGCAGCTCCCGGGACAGGGGTAATGATAAACTGTTTTTT. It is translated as CASSSRDRGNDKLFF.